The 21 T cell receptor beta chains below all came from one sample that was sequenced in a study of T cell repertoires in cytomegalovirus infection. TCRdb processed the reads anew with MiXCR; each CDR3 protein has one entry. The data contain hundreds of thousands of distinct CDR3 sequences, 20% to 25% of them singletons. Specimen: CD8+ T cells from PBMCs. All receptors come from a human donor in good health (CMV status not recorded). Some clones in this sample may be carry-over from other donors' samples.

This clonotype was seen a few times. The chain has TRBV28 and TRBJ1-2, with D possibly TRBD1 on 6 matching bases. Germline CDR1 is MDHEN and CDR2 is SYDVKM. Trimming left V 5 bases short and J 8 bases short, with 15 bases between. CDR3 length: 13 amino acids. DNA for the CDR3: TGTGCCAGCAGTCTCCGACAGGCGGGCGGCTACACCTTC. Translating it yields CASSLRQAGGYTF.

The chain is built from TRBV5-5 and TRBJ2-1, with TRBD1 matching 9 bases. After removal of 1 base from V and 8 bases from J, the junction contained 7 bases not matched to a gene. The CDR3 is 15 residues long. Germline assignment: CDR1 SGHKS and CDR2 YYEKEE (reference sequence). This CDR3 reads CASSLTGTGNYEQFF. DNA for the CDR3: TGTGCCAGCAGCTTGACCGGGACAGGGAATTATGAGCAGTTCTTC.

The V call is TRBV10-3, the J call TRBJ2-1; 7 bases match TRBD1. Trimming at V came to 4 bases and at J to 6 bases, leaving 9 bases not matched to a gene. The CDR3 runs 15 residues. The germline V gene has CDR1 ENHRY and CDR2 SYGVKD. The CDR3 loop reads CAISAETGLFNEQFF. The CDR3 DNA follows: TGTGCCATCAGTGCCGAGACAGGGTTGTTCAATGAGCAGTTCTTC.

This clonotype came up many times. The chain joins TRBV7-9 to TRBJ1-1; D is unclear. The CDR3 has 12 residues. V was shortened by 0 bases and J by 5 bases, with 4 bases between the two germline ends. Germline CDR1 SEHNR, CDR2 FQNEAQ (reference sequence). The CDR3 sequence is CASSLAQTEAFF. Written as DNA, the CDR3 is TGTGCCAGCAGCTTAGCCCAAACTGAAGCTTTCTTT.

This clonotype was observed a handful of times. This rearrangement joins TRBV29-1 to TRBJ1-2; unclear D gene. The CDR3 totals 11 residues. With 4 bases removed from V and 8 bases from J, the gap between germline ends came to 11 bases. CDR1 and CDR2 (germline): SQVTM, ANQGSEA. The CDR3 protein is CSVGTRKGYTF. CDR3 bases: TGCAGCGTTGGGACCCGGAAAGGCTACACCTTC.

The CDR3 spells CSALRTGQETQYF. The CDR3, as DNA: TGCAGCGCCCTTCGGACAGGCCAAGAGACCCAGTACTTC. This chain connects TRBV29-1 to TRBJ2-5; 7 positions match TRBD1. The J segment lost 1 base and the V segment lost 7 bases, leaving 6 bases of the junction unmatched. The CDR3 has 13 amino acids. Germline V gene data show CDR1 as SQVTM and CDR2 as ANQGSEA.

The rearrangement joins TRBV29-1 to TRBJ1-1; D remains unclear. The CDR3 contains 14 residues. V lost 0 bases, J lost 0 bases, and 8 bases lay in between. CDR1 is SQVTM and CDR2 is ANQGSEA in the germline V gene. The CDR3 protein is CSVEDTGMNTEAFF. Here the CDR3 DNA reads TGCAGCGTTGAAGATACCGGAATGAACACTGAAGCTTTCTTT.

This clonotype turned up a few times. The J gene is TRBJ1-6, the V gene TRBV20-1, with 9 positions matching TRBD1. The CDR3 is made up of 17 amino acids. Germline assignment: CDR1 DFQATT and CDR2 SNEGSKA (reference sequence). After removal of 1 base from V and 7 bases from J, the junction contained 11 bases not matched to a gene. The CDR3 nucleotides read TGCAGTGCTAGAGCGTATCACAGGGGGCCGGGGAATTCACCCCTCCACTTT. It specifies CSARAYHRGPGNSPLHF.

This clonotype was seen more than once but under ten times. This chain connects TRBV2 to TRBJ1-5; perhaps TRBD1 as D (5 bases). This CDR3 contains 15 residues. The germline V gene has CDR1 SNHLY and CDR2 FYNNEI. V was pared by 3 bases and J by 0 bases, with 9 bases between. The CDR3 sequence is CASSEKTDSNQPQHF. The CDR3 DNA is TGTGCCAGCAGTGAGAAGACAGATAGCAATCAGCCCCAGCATTTT. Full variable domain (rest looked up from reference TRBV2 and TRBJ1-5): EPEVTQTPSHQVTQMGQEVILRCVPISNHLYFYWYRQILGQKVEFLVSFYNNEISEKSEIFDDQFSVERPDGSNFTLKIRSTKLEDSAMYFCASSEKTDSNQPQHFGDGTRLSIL.

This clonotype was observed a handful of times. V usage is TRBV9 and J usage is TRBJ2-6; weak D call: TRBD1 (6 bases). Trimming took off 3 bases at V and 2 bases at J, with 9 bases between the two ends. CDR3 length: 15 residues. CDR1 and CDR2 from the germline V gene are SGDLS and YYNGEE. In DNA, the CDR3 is TGTGCCAGCAGCGACAGGGTCACTGGGGCCAACGTCCTGACTTTC. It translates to CASSDRVTGANVLTF.

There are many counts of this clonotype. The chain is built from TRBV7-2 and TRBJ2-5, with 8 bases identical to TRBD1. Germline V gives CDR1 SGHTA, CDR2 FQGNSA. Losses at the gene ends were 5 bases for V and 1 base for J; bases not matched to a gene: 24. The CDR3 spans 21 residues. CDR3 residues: CASSGDRGWPTSIRFQETQYF. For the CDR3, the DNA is TGTGCCAGCAGCGGCGACAGGGGATGGCCTACATCGATTCGATTCCAAGAGACCCAGTACTTC.

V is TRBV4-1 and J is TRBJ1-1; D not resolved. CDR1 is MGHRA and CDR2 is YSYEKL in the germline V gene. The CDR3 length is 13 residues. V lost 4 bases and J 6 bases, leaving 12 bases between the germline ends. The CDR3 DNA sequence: TGCGCCAGCAGCCCCCCTCTCGGGGCTGAAGCTTTCTTT. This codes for CASSPPLGAEAFF.

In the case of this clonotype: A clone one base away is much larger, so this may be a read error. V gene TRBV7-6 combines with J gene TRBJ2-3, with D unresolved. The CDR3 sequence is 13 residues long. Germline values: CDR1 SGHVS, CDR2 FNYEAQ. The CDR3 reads CVSSADPPDTQYF. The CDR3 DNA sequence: TGTGTCAGCAGCGCCGACCCCCCAGATACGCAGTATTTT.

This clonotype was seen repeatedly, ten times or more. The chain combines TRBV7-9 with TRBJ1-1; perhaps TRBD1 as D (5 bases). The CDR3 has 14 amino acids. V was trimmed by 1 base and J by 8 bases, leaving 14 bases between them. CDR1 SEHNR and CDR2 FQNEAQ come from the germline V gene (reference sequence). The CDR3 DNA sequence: TGTGCCAGCAGCTTAGGGGGGGTAGCAGGCGAAGCTTTCTTT. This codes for CASSLGGVAGEAFF.

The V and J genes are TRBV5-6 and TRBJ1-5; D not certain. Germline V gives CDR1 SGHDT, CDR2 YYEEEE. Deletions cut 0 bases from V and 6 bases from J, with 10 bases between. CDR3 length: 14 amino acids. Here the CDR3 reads CASSLEAKGQPQHF. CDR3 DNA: TGTGCCAGCAGCTTGGAGGCAAAGGGTCAGCCCCAGCATTTT.

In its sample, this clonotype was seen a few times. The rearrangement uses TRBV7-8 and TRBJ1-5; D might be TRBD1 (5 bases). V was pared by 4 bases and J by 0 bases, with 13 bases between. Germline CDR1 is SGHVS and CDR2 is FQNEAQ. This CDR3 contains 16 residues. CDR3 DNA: TGTGCCAGCAGCTCCAAATCAAGGGGTAGCAATCAGCCCCAGCATTTT. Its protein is CASSSKSRGSNQPQHF.

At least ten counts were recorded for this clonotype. The chain's CDR3 is CASSLSGGDTEAFF. The CDR3 coding sequence is TGTGCCAGCAGCCTCTCGGGTGGCGACACTGAAGCTTTCTTT. The V gene is TRBV6-1, the J gene TRBJ1-1; D ambiguous. The CDR3 runs 14 residues. V lost 6 bases and J 3 bases, leaving 14 bases between the germline ends. The germline gives CDR1 MNHNS, CDR2 SASEGT.

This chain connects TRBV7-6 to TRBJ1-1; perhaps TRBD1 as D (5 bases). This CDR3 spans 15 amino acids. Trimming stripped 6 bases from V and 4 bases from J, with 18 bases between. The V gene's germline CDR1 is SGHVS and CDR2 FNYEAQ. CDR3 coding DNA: TGTGCCAGCAGTCTCAAGACGGGACCGAGCACTGAAGCTTTCTTT. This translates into CASSLKTGPSTEAFF. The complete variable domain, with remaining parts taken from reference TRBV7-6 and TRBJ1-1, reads GAGVSQSPRYKVTKRGQDVALRCDPISGHVSLYWYRQALGQGPEFLTYFNYEAQQDKSGLPNDRFSAERPEGSISTLTIQRTEQRDSAMYRCASSLKTGPSTEAFFGQGTRLTVV.

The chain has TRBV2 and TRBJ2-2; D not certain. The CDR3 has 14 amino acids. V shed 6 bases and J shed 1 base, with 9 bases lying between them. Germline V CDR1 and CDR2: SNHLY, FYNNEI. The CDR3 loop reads CASRRPLNTGELFF. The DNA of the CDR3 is TGTGCCAGCAGGCGCCCCCTGAACACCGGGGAGCTGTTTTTT.

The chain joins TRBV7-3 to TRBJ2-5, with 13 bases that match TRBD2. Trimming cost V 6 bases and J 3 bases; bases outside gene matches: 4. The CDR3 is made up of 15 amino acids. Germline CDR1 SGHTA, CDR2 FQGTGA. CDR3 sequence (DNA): TGTGCCAGCAGTACCGGGACTAGCGGGGAAGAGACCCAGTACTTC. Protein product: CASSTGTSGEETQYF.

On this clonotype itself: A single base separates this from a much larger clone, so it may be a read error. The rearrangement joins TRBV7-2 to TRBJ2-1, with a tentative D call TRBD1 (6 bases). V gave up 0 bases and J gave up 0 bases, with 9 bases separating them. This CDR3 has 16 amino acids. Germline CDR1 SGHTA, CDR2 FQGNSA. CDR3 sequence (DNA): TGTGCCAGCAGCTTAGCGCCCAGGGGCTCCTACAATGAGCAGTTCTTC. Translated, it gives CASSLAPRGSYNEQFF.